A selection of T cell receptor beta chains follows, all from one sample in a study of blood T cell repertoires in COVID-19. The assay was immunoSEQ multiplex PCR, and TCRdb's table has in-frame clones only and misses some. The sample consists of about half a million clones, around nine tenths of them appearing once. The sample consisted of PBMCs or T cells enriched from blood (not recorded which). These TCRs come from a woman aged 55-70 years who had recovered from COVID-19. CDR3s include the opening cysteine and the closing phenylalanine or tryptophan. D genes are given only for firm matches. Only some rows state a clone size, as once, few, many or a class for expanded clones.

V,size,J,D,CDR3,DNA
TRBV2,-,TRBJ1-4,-,CASSELGNRANEKLFF,TGTGCCAGCAGTGAGCTTGGTAACAGGGCAAATGAAAAACTGTTTTTT
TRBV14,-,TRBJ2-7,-,CASSQGVPAGEQYF,TGTGCCAGCAGCCAAGGGGTCCCAGCGGGCGAGCAGTACTTC
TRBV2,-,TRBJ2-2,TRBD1,CASHRGARSGELFF,TGTGCCAGCCACAGGGGGGCGCGGTCCGGGGAGCTGTTTTTT
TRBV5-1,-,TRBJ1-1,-,CASSLGLSGTEAFF,TGCGCCAGCAGCTTGGGGCTCTCGGGCACTGAAGCTTTCTTT
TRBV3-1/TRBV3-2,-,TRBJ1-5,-,CASSQGEERQPQHF,TGTGCCAGCAGCCAAGGAGAGGAGCGGCAGCCCCAGCATTTT
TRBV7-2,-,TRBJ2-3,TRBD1,CASSRDSSTDTQYF,TGTGCCAGCAGCCGGGACAGTAGCACAGATACGCAGTATTTT
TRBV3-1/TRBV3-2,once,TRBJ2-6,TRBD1,CASSQDLGGALGANVLTF,TGTGCCAGCAGCCAAGATCTAGGGGGCGCGCTGGGGGCCAACGTCCTGACTTTC
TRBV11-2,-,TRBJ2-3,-,CASSPPVTDTQYF,TGTGCCAGCAGCCCCCCGGTGACAGATACGCAGTATTTT
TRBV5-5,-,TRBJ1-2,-,CASSLPYYGYTF,TGTGCCAGCAGCTTGCCTTACTATGGCTACACCTTC
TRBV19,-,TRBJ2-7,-,CASSGGQGDSYEQYF,TGTGCCAGTAGTGGGGGGCAGGGGGACAGCTACGAGCAGTACTTC
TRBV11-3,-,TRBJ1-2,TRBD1,CASSLEPSDREGYGYTF,TGTGCCAGCAGCTTAGAACCCTCGGACAGGGAGGGCTATGGCTACACCTTC
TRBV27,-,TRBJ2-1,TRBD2,CASTGTSGSYNEQFF,TGTGCCAGCACCGGGACTAGCGGCTCCTACAATGAGCAGTTCTTC
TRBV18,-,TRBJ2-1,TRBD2,CASSPDPGGNEQFF,TGTGCCAGCTCACCAGACCCGGGGGGCAATGAGCAGTTCTTC
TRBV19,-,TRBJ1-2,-,CASRSQGLYGYTF,TGTGCCAGTAGGTCACAGGGTCTATATGGCTACACCTTC
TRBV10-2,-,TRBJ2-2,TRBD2,CASSVTSGGRNTGELFF,TGCGCCAGCTCAGTGACTAGCGGGGGCCGGAACACCGGGGAGCTGTTTTTT
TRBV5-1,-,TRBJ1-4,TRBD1,CASSVTGGGEKLFF,TGCGCCAGCAGCGTGACAGGGGGTGGGGAAAAACTGTTTTTT
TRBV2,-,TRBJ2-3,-,CASSGPNRDTQYF,TGTGCCAGTAGCGGTCCCAACAGGGATACGCAGTATTTT
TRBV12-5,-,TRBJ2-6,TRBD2,CARDDGGARISGANVLTF,TGTGCTAGGGATGACGGGGGGGCTAGGATCTCTGGGGCCAACGTCCTGACTTTC
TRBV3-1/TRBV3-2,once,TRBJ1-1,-,CASSHSSPVNTEAFF,TGTGCCAGCAGCCATTCGTCCCCTGTGAACACTGAAGCTTTCTTT
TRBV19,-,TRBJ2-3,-,CASSPSDRTGTDTQYF,TGTGCCAGTAGTCCCTCGGACAGAACTGGTACAGATACGCAGTATTTT
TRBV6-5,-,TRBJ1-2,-,CASSIRGSYGYTF,TGTGCCAGCAGCATCCGGGGTTCCTATGGCTACACCTTC